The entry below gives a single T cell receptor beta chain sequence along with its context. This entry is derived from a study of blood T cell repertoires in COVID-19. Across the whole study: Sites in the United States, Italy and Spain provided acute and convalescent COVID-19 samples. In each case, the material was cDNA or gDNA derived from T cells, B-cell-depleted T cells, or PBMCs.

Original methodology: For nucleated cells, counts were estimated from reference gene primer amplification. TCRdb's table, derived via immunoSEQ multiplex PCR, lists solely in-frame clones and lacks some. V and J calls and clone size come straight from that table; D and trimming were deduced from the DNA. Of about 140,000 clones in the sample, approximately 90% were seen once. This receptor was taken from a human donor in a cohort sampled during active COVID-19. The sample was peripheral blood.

The CDR3: CASTRPGTGTVDTEAFF. CDR3 coding DNA: TGTGCCAGCACTCGTCCCGGGACAGGGACCGTGGACACTGAAGCTTTCTTT. The chain uses TRBV28 and TRBJ1-1, with TRBD1 identical over 9 bases. Germline-derived CDR1 and CDR2 are MDHEN and SYDVKM. The CDR3 consists of 17 residues. Trimming removed 7 bases from V and 3 bases from J; junction bases left unmatched: 15.